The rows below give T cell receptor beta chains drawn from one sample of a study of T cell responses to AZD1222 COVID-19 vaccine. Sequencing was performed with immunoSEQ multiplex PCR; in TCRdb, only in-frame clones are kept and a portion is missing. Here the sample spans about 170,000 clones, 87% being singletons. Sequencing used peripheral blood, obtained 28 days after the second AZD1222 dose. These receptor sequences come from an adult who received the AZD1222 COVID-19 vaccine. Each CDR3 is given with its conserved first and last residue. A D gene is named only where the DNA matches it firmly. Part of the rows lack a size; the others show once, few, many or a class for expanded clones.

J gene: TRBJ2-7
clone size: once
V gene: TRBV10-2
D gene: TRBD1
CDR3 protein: CASLPGQGLLYEQYF
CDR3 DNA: TGCGCCAGCCTTCCGGGACAGGGCCTTCTCTACGAGCAGTACTTC

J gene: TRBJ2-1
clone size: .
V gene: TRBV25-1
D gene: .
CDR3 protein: CASSEFGTSSYNEQFF
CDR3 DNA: TGTGCCAGCAGTGAATTTGGGACCAGCTCCTACAATGAGCAGTTCTTC

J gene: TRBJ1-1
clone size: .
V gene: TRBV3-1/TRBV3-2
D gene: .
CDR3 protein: CASSPVTLTRTEAFF
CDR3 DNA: TGTGCCAGCAGCCCCGTTACACTAACACGAACTGAAGCTTTCTTT

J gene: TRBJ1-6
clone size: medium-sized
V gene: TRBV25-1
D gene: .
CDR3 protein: CASSEGRDTSPLHF
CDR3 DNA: TGTGCCAGCAGTGAGGGCAGGGACACTTCACCCCTCCACTTT

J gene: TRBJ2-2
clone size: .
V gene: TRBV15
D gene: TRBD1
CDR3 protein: CATSAKGQLTGELFF
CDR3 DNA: TGTGCCACCAGCGCAAAGGGACAGCTAACCGGGGAGCTGTTTTTT

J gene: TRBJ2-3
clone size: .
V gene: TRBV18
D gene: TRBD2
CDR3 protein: CASSQLAGGPVITDTQYF
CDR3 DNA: TGTGCCAGCTCACAACTAGCGGGGGGGCCCGTTATCACAGATACGCAGTATTTT

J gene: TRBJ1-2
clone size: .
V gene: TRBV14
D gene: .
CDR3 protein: CASSQDPRTYGYTF
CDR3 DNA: TGTGCCAGCAGCCAAGACCCTCGGACCTATGGCTACACCTTC

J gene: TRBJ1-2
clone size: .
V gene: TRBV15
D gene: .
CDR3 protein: CATSRDRANYGYTF
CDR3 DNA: TGTGCCACCAGCAGAGACAGAGCTAACTATGGCTACACCTTC

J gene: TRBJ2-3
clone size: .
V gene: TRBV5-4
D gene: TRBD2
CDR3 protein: CASSLSRGGTDTQYF
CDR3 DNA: TGTGCCAGCAGCTTATCACGGGGGGGAACAGATACGCAGTATTTT

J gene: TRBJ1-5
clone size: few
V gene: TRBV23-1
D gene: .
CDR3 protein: CASSHQNGLRNQPQHF
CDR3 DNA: TGCGCCAGCAGTCACCAGAATGGTCTCCGAAATCAGCCCCAGCATTTT

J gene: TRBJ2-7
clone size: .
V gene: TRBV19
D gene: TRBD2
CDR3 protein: CASSWGGPGYEQYF
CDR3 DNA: TGTGCCAGTAGTTGGGGGGGTCCGGGCTACGAGCAGTACTTC

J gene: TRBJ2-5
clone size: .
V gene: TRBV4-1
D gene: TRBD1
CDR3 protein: CASRRWDSRDETQYF
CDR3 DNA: TGCGCCAGCAGACGCTGGGACAGCCGAGATGAGACCCAGTACTTC

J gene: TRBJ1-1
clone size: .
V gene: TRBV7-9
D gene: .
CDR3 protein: CASSSWGNTEAFF
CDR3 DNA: TGTGCCAGCAGCTCTTGGGGGAACACTGAAGCTTTCTTT

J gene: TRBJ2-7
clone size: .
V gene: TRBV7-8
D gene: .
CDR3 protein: CASSLGVTNYEQYF
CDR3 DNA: TGTGCCAGCAGCTTAGGTGTTACAAACTACGAGCAGTACTTC

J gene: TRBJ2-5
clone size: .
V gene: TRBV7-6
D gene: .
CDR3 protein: CASSSLATGKETQYF
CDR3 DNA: TGTGCCAGCAGCTCCCTAGCGACAGGGAAAGAGACCCAGTACTTC

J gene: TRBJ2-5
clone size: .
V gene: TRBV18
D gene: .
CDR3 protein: CASSPLGVGETQYF
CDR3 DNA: TGTGCCAGCTCACCACTGGGGGTAGGCGAGACCCAGTACTTC

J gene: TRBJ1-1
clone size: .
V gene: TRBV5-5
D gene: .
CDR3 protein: CASRVQEGNTEAFF
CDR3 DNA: TGTGCCAGCAGGGTACAGGAGGGGAACACTGAAGCTTTCTTT

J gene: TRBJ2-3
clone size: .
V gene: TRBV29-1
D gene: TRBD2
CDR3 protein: CSVGGGAGTDTQYF
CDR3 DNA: TGCAGCGTGGGCGGGGGGGCCGGCACAGATACGCAGTATTTT

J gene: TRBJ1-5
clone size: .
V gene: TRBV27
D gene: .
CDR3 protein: CASRLRGDASNQPQHF
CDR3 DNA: TGTGCCAGCAGACTTCGTGGGGACGCTAGCAATCAGCCCCAGCATTTT

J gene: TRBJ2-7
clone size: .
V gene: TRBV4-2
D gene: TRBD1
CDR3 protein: CASSQDLPHRDRDDEQYF
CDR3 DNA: TGTGCCAGCAGCCAAGATCTCCCCCACCGGGACAGGGATGACGAGCAGTACTTC